The sequence of this T cell receptor beta chain was determined in a study of blood T cells in healthy people across ages. Study-level findings and limits: Older age went with lower TCR beta diversity per million T cells, in a roughly linear way.

Notes on this clonotype: No antigen is known for it.

Peripheral blood, roughly 9.1 milliliters per donor, was collected. Then a second PCR, running about 7 to 11 cycles, was carried out with a sample-barcoded 5' primer and a J-beta primer mix. Each CDR3 protein gets one entry after TCRdb re-called the 5' RACE reads with MiXCR. The sample lists 650,000 to 1,000,000 distinct CDR3 sequences; roughly 35% were seen once. Germline V CDR1 and CDR2: MDHEN, SYDVKM. This CDR3 region has 15 residues. Germline trimming cut 7 bases from V and 3 bases from J; bases unmatched to any gene: 12. This TCR came from a man between 18 and 35 years old in good health. The specimen sequenced was blood. The rearrangement links TRBV28 to TRBJ2-7, with TRBD2 identical over 7 bases. CDR3 protein: CASTTTSVTNYEQYF. CDR3 DNA sequence: TGTGCCAGCACCACAACTAGCGTCACCAACTACGAGCAGTACTTC.